What follows is one T cell receptor beta chain and its context. The antigen remains undetermined. From germline, CDR1 is KGHSH and CDR2 LQKENI. The length of the CDR3 is 15 residues. Trimming removed 4 bases from V and 4 bases from J; junction bases left unmatched: 6. The data belong to a study of OX40 agonist ivuxolimab in advanced cancers. In the study overall: Prior therapy, whether anti-PD-1, anti-PD-L1 or anti-CTLA-4, was allowed, and less than 45% had some.

Regarding the study as a whole: Those patients achieving a partial response at 0.1-3.0 mg/kg showed among the lowest clonal expansion. Researchers did not determine the expanded peripheral T cells' antigen specificity. Expanded clones were, on average, more numerous in CD8+ T cells than in CD4+.

Sequenced by immunoSEQ multiplex PCR; TCRdb stores in-frame clones only, minus some. The sample carries 39,000 or so clones, more than 70% recorded once. The receptor was isolated from an adult with an advanced solid tumor such as melanoma, head and neck, liver or kidney cancer. The chain carries TRBV18 and TRBJ1-2, with 10 bases identical to TRBD1. The sequencing here drew on CD4+ or CD8+ T cells sorted from blood, taken in a trial of the OX40 agonist ivuxolimab. The CDR3 DNA sequence: TGTGCCAGCTCACTCGACAGGGGGCGCTTCTATGGCTACACCTTC. It is translated as CASSLDRGRFYGYTF.